Each of the 23 T cell receptor beta chains below was sequenced from the same sample in a study of cytomegalovirus exposure and HLA in healthy donors. The PCR ran on 60 Vbeta and 13 Jbeta primers. Sequencing used immunoSEQ multiplex PCR; TCRdb keeps in-frame clones, though not all of them. The sample includes 100,000 or so clones, roughly 76% of them seen just once. Source material: PBMCs. Source of these receptors: a man aged 35-49 years in good health and CMV-seronegative.

V is TRBV28 and J is TRBJ2-6, with D unresolved. From germline, CDR1 is MDHEN and CDR2 SYDVKM. Trimming took off 5 bases at V and 1 base at J, with 3 bases between the two ends. CDR3 length: 13 amino acids. The CDR3 loop reads CASSRSGANVLTF. The CDR3 nucleotides are TGTGCCAGCAGTCGGTCTGGGGCCAACGTCCTGACTTTC.

This chain connects TRBV5-4 to TRBJ1-1, with 8 positions matching TRBD1. V lost 4 bases and J lost 7; bases outside the gene matches: 15. This CDR3 spans 16 amino acids. The V gene's germline CDR1 is SGHNT and CDR2 YYREEE (reference sequence). CDR3 coding DNA: TGTGCCAGCAGCAAAAAAAAGCCCGGGACAGGCGGTGAAGCTTTCTTT. This translates into CASSKKKPGTGGEAFF.

The chain is built from TRBV19 and TRBJ2-6, with 11 bases fitting TRBD1. V was pared by 5 bases and J by 0 bases, with 0 bases of the junction left unmatched. The CDR3 sequence is 16 residues long. Per the germline V gene, CDR1 is LNHDA and CDR2 is SQIVND (reference sequence). Here the CDR3 reads CASSGTGGSGANVLTF. CDR3 nucleotide sequence: TGTGCCAGTAGTGGGACAGGGGGCTCTGGGGCCAACGTCCTGACTTTC.

This clone turned up a few times. The chain recombines TRBV7-3 with TRBJ2-5; 7 bases are shared with TRBD1. Trimming cost V 5 bases and J 1 base; bases outside gene matches: 13. The CDR3 is 17 amino acids. Germline V gives CDR1 SGHTA, CDR2 FQGTGA. The CDR3 bases are TGTGCCAGCAGCCTTGCGCCGACAGGGTCCGGCCAAGAGACCCAGTACTTC. Protein: CASSLAPTGSGQETQYF.

The CDR3: CASSSLGGSSPLHF. CDR3 bases: TGTGCCAGCAGCTCCTTAGGTGGGAGTTCACCCCTCCACTTT. The V gene is TRBV7-3, the J gene TRBJ1-6; the D is unclear. V lost 4 bases, J lost 9 bases, and 13 bases lay in between. The length of the CDR3 is 14 residues. From germline, CDR1 is SGHTA and CDR2 FQGTGA. Drawing the rest from reference TRBV7-3 and TRBJ1-6, the complete variable domain is GAGVSQTPSNKVTEKGKYVELRCDPISGHTALYWYRQSLGQGPEFLIYFQGTGAADDSGLPNDRFFAVRPEGSVSTLKIQRTERGDSAVYLCASSSLGGSSPLHFGNGTRLTVT.

The V and J genes are TRBV5-4 and TRBJ1-2, with a weak D call TRBD1 (6 bases). This CDR3 has 15 amino acids. CDR1 SGHNT and CDR2 YYREEE come from the germline V gene (reference sequence). V was trimmed by 0 bases and J by 5 bases, leaving 14 bases between them. CDR3 sequence reads: CASSLAGQGKYGYTF. The CDR3 DNA is TGTGCCAGCAGCTTGGCAGGTCAGGGGAAGTATGGCTACACCTTC.

This sequence joins TRBV4-1 and TRBJ2-7; 7 nucleotides line up with TRBD1. V was clipped by 9 bases and J by 4 bases; unmatched bases: 12. Germline-derived CDR1 and CDR2 are MGHRA and YSYEKL. The CDR3 is made up of 14 amino acids. DNA for the CDR3: TGCGCCAGTTCGGCCGGGACAGATCTTTACGAGCAGTACTTC. This sequence encodes CASSAGTDLYEQYF.

This chain uses TRBV18 with TRBJ2-7, with 10 bases fitting TRBD1. V was pared by 6 bases and J by 0 bases, with 2 bases of the junction left unmatched. The CDR3 is made up of 14 amino acids. Per germline, CDR1 KGHSH and CDR2 LQKENI. CDR3 amino acids: CASSWDRGSYEQYV. The CDR3 region has the DNA TGTGCCAGCTCCTGGGACAGGGGCTCCTACGAGCAGTACGTC.

The genes are TRBV5-6 and TRBJ1-4, with D possibly TRBD1 on 6 matching bases. Looked up from germline, CDR1 is SGHDT and CDR2 is YYEEEE. The CDR3 totals 12 residues. With 4 bases removed from V and 11 bases from J, the gap between germline ends came to 12 bases. As DNA, the CDR3 is TGTGCCAGCAGCCACTACAGGGAGAAACTGTTTTTT. Amino acids: CASSHYREKLFF.

The rearrangement links TRBV5-1 to TRBJ2-7, with TRBD2 matching over 11 bases. V dropped 7 bases and J dropped 0; count of bases not matched to a gene: 6. The CDR3 length is 15 residues. The germline V gene encodes CDR1 SGHRS and CDR2 YFSETQ. CDR3 sequence (DNA): TGCGCCAGCCACCCGACTAGCGGGGTCTCCTACGAGCAGTACTTC. It translates to CASHPTSGVSYEQYF.

The genes are TRBV11-2 and TRBJ2-1; 8 bases are a match to TRBD2. The CDR3 sequence is 12 residues long. The ends lost 3 bases at V and 14 bases at J; junction bases unmatched: 6. Germline V gene data show CDR1 as SGHAT and CDR2 as FQNNGV. This CDR3 reads CASSFQGTREFF. DNA of the CDR3: TGTGCCAGCAGCTTTCAGGGGACTAGGGAGTTCTTC.

This clone turned up a few times. This chain connects TRBV2 to TRBJ2-2; D is undetermined. The CDR3 extends over 12 amino acids. Germline V gene data show CDR1 as SNHLY and CDR2 as FYNNEI. V shed 8 bases and J shed 8 bases, with 12 bases lying between them. CDR3 loop: CASFPGGGELFF. The CDR3 coding sequence is TGTGCCAGCTTCCCAGGTGGAGGGGAGCTGTTTTTT.

The chain employs TRBV6-1 and TRBJ2-7; 9 bases line up with TRBD2. The germline V gene has CDR1 MNHNS and CDR2 SASEGT. The CDR3 sequence is 17 residues long. The trim removed 3 bases at V and 12 bases at J, leaving 21 bases unmatched. The CDR3 coding sequence is TGTGCCAGCAGTGACCCCGGGTCCCAGCGGGGGGACACGGATCCGTACTTC. Its protein product is CASSDPGSQRGDTDPYF.

V is TRBV5-6 and J is TRBJ1-2; TRBD1 aligns across 7 bases. The CDR3 has 14 residues. The V and J ends lost 1 base and 4 bases, in that order; junction bases with no gene match: 4. From germline, CDR1 is SGHDT and CDR2 YYEEEE. CDR3 nucleotides: TGTGCCAGCAGCTTGAGGGGACAGACCTATGGCTACACCTTC. Translation: CASSLRGQTYGYTF.

The V and J genes are TRBV29-1 and TRBJ2-2; 9 bases map to TRBD1. Trimming cost V 3 bases and J 6 bases; bases outside gene matches: 8. The CDR3 is 15 residues long. CDR1 SQVTM and CDR2 ANQGSEA come from the germline V gene. The CDR3 sequence is CSVDSLGQGSGELFF. CDR3 nucleotides: TGCAGCGTTGACTCCTTGGGACAGGGTTCCGGGGAGCTGTTTTTT.

CDR3 bases: TGTGTCAGAAGCTTAGTTGGGAGTAATCAGCCCCAGCATTTT. This translates into CVRSLVGSNQPQHF. The chain uses TRBV7-5 and TRBJ1-5. TRBV7-5 is labeled a pseudogene. This CDR3 contains 14 residues.

The chain joins TRBV25-1 to TRBJ1-2; TRBD1 aligns across 8 bases. The J segment lost 3 bases and the V segment lost 6 bases, leaving 6 bases of the junction unmatched. The length of the CDR3 is 14 residues. Germline CDR1 MGHDK, CDR2 SYGVNS. The CDR3 DNA reads TGTGCCAGCAGCCCGACAGGGGCCGACTATGGCTACACCTTC. Translating gives CASSPTGADYGYTF.

The chain has TRBV11-2 and TRBJ2-3; tentatively, D is TRBD2 (6 bases). Germline V CDR1 and CDR2: SGHAT, FQNNGV. Trimming stripped 6 bases from V and 2 bases from J, with 15 bases between. This CDR3 region has 15 residues. CDR3 bases: TGTGCCAGCAGATCGCCGGGACTCTCCACAGATACGCAGTATTTT. Translation gives CASRSPGLSTDTQYF.

The V call is TRBV6-1, the J call TRBJ2-3; the match to TRBD1 covers 8 bases. The CDR3 covers 15 residues. V shed 3 bases, J shed 5 bases, and the junction held 7 bases outside the gene matches. Germline V CDR1 and CDR2: MNHNS, SASEGT. This CDR3 is CASSDQGAFGDTQYF. The CDR3 nucleotides read TGTGCCAGCAGTGATCAGGGGGCCTTTGGAGATACGCAGTATTTT.

The V call is TRBV28, the J call TRBJ1-2, with D possibly matching TRBD1 (5 bases). This CDR3 has 14 residues. The germline V and J ends were trimmed by 7 bases and 0 bases, with 12 bases remaining between them. Germline values: CDR1 MDHEN, CDR2 SYDVKM. The CDR3 is CASNPGGTNYGYTF. As DNA, the CDR3 is TGTGCCAGCAACCCCGGGGGGACTAACTATGGCTACACCTTC.

DNA for the CDR3: TGTGCCAGTAGTAAGGCGGGAAGCAATCAGCCCCAGCATTTT. Encoded protein: CASSKAGSNQPQHF. V and J are TRBV19 and TRBJ1-5; D unresolved. The CDR3 has 14 amino acids. CDR1 LNHDA and CDR2 SQIVND come from the germline V gene (reference sequence). V dropped 4 bases and J dropped 1 base, with 8 bases sitting between them.

This clone was seen a few times. This CDR3 reads CSAPLNEKLFF. The CDR3 DNA sequence: TGCAGTGCTCCCCTTAATGAAAAACTGTTTTTT. The gene calls are TRBV20-1 and TRBJ1-4, with D hard to call. The CDR3 spans 11 residues. Trimming shortened V by 5 bases and J by 4 bases, and 5 bases separated the two germline ends. Germline loops: CDR1 DFQATT, CDR2 SNEGSKA (reference sequence).

The J gene is TRBJ1-4, the V gene TRBV28; TRBD1 might be the D (6 bases). Germline V CDR1 and CDR2: MDHEN, SYDVKM. Trimming pared 9 bases from V and 4 bases from J, leaving 12 bases between. CDR3 length: 13 amino acids. The CDR3 sequence: CASSGQINEKLFF. The CDR3, as DNA: TGTGCCAGTTCGGGACAAATTAATGAAAAACTGTTTTTT.